These 14 T cell receptor beta chains came from one sample sequenced in a study of OX40 agonist ivuxolimab in advanced cancers. Sequenced by immunoSEQ multiplex PCR; TCRdb stores in-frame clones only, minus some. The sample carries fewer than 80,000 clones, 85% recorded once. Sequencing used CD4+ or CD8+ T cells sorted from blood, obtained in a trial of the OX40 agonist ivuxolimab. The receptors originated from an adult with an advanced solid tumor such as melanoma, head and neck, liver or kidney cancer.

The sample holds one count of this clone. The V gene is TRBV10-3, the J gene TRBJ1-5; D not resolved. CDR3 size: 13 residues. Germline-derived CDR1 and CDR2 are ENHRY and SYGVKD. Trimming shortened V by 3 bases and J by 7 bases, and 10 bases separated the two germline ends. CDR3 sequence: CAISDGPRQPQHF. CDR3 coding DNA: TGTGCCATCAGTGACGGACCCCGCCAGCCCCAGCATTTT.

The chain employs TRBV7-9 and TRBJ1-4; no definite D call. The V end lost 5 bases, the J end lost 9 bases, and 10 bases lay between the germline ends. CDR1 is SEHNR, CDR2 FQNEAQ, per germline (reference sequence). CDR3 length equals 12 residues. The CDR3 sequence is CASSPDGKKLFF. DNA for the CDR3: TGTGCCAGCAGCCCGGACGGTAAAAAACTGTTTTTT.

This chain joins TRBV7-2 and TRBJ1-1; no reliable D call. The germline V and J ends were trimmed by 4 bases and 6 bases, with 15 bases remaining between them. CDR3 length equals 14 residues. Germline V CDR1 and CDR2: SGHTA, FQGNSA. This chain's CDR3 is CASSSSRETAEAFF. The DNA of the CDR3 is TGTGCCAGCAGCTCCTCTCGGGAGACCGCTGAAGCTTTCTTT.

Here the CDR3 reads CASSRGGTGELFF. Here the CDR3 DNA reads TGTGCCAGCAGTAGGGGGGGCACCGGGGAGCTGTTTTTT. This rearrangement joins TRBV25-1 to TRBJ2-2, with D possibly matching TRBD2 (7 bases). Per the germline V gene, CDR1 is MGHDK and CDR2 is SYGVNS. The CDR3 length is 13 residues. V was shortened by 5 bases and J by 4 bases, with 8 bases between the two germline ends.

The chain links TRBV18 to TRBJ1-1; the D gene is possibly TRBD1 (6 bases). Germline CDR1 and CDR2: KGHSH and LQKENI. V was shortened by 6 bases and J by 4 bases, with 15 bases between the two germline ends. The CDR3 extends over 14 amino acids. CDR3 loop: CASSSGQRGTEAFF. CDR3 nucleotides: TGTGCCAGCTCGTCCGGACAGAGGGGCACTGAAGCTTTCTTT.

This clone was picked up a small number of times. V gene TRBV7-9 combines with J gene TRBJ1-1; D unresolved. The CDR3 covers 14 residues. The germline V gene encodes CDR1 SEHNR and CDR2 FQNEAQ (reference sequence). Trimming cost V 1 base and J 4 bases, with 10 bases left between them. CDR3 amino acids: CASSLDLVVTEAFF. The CDR3 DNA is TGTGCCAGCAGCTTAGATTTGGTGGTCACTGAAGCTTTCTTT.

This clone came up a few times. This rearrangement joins TRBV28 to TRBJ2-1, with 9 nucleotides matching TRBD2. V was clipped by 4 bases and J by 9 bases; unmatched bases: 16. Germline assignment: CDR1 MDHEN and CDR2 SYDVKM. CDR3 length: 17 amino acids. CDR3 sequence (DNA): TGTGCCAGCAGTTACTTTCCGCGACGGAAGACTAGCGGTGAGCAGTTCTTC. Translation gives CASSYFPRRKTSGEQFF.

The V call is TRBV13, the J call TRBJ2-7; D might be TRBD1 or TRBD2, each matching 6 bases. Between the trimmed V and J ends, which lost 2 bases and 5 bases, there was a span of 13 bases. The CDR3 has 14 amino acids. Germline V gives CDR1 PRHDT, CDR2 FYEKMQ (reference sequence). CDR3 in amino acids: CASSLWQGRNEQYF. CDR3 coding DNA: TGTGCCAGCAGCTTATGGCAGGGGAGGAACGAGCAGTACTTC.

This chain uses TRBV7-3 with TRBJ1-1; D not resolved. CDR3 length: 13 residues. Between the trimmed V and J ends, which lost 3 bases and 2 bases, there was a span of 7 bases. CDR1 and CDR2 (germline): SGHTA, FQGTGA. The CDR3 sequence: CASSLERNTEAFF. The CDR3 DNA follows: TGTGCCAGCAGCTTGGAGAGAAACACTGAAGCTTTCTTT.

As for this clone: Other nucleotide sequences from this sample produce the same CDR3. This chain joins TRBV30 and TRBJ1-1, with D tentatively TRBD1 (6 bases). Germline assignment: CDR1 GTSNPN and CDR2 SVGIG (reference sequence). CDR3 length equals 14 residues. V gave up 5 bases and J gave up 7 bases, with 20 bases separating them. CDR3 residues: CAWSARGGVREAFF. The CDR3 DNA sequence: TGTGCCTGGTCTGCAAGGGGGGGGGTGCGTGAAGCTTTCTTT.

This chain connects TRBV10-3 to TRBJ1-3; D unclear. Germline CDR1 and CDR2: ENHRY and SYGVKD. Trimming shortened V by 6 bases and J by 4 bases, and 13 bases separated the two germline ends. This CDR3 region has 14 residues. The CDR3 DNA reads as TGTGCCATCAGGGATAGTTGGCTCGGAAACACCATATATTTT. Translating gives CAIRDSWLGNTIYF.

This sequence joins TRBV28 and TRBJ1-2; D unclear. This CDR3 region has 11 residues. V lost 4 bases, J lost 7 bases, and 7 bases lay in between. Germline V gene lookup returns CDR1 MDHEN and CDR2 SYDVKM. The DNA for the CDR3 is TGTGCCAGCAGTTATGGGATTGGCTACACCTTC. It yields the protein CASSYGIGYTF.

The gene calls are TRBV6-1 and TRBJ1-6; 8 bases are a match to TRBD1. Germline-derived CDR1 and CDR2 are MNHNS and SASEGT. The J segment lost 10 bases and the V segment lost 3 bases, leaving 8 bases of the junction unmatched. This CDR3 has 15 amino acids. The CDR3 protein is CASSEARTGKSPLHF. The CDR3 bases are TGTGCCAGCAGTGAGGCCCGGACAGGGAAGTCACCCCTCCACTTT.

This chain uses TRBV30 with TRBJ1-1, with a weak D call TRBD1 (5 bases). The CDR3 consists of 12 residues. The ends were cut back, 3 bases at V and 5 bases at J, with 10 bases in the middle. Germline loops: CDR1 GTSNPN, CDR2 SVGIG (reference sequence). CDR3 sequence reads: CAWRSGTTEAFF. For the CDR3, the DNA is TGTGCCTGGAGGTCAGGGACGACTGAAGCTTTCTTT.